This T cell receptor (beta chain) originates from a study of spatial heterogeneity in lung cancer (dated by TCRdb to the late 2010s). Turning to the overall study: More beta-chain than alpha-chain transcripts were consistently detected, likely reflecting higher beta-chain transcript abundance. In tumor regions, TCR transcript counts showed a strong correlation with a T cell transcriptional module score from matched bulk RNA-seq. In the raw uncorrected reads, each unique combination of TCR and UMI appeared on average more than ten times. In non-small cell lung cancer, the study made a quantitative comparison of TCR alpha and beta repertoires among multiple tumor regions, matched nontumor lung and blood. Nonsynonymous mutation counts, determined by whole-exome sequencing of tumor tissue, were related to TCR repertoire features. Both alpha and beta chains were TCR-sequenced in hundreds of tumor regions, 64 matched nontumor lung samples and around 50 PBMC samples obtained at surgery. Overall study outcomes, separate from this receptor: TCR-seq was estimated to cover only around 7.2% of tumor T cells for alpha chains and roughly 14% for beta chains. Additional single-cell paired TCR alpha and beta sequencing was considered necessary to confirm, at a functional level, the hypothesis that regional TCRs recognize regional mutations. The tumor nonsynonymous mutation count correlated with the number of expanded intratumoral alpha and beta TCRs. Counts of ubiquitous and regional expanded TCRs correlated with counts of ubiquitous and regional nonsynonymous mutations, respectively.

To note about this clonotype: The antigen this receptor binds is unknown. No per-base quality is available; no much larger clone lies one base away.

The time point label here, explained by the study, means: sample taken at primary tumor resection. Donors were around 69 patients with early-stage, untreated non-small cell lung cancer from the lung TRACERx cohort. For TCR sequencing, whole RNA was extracted from tumor and nontumor lung tissue, or from cryopreserved PBMC samples, and no cell sorting was done. Only patients with enough RNA available from two or more tumor regions were chosen for TCR sequencing. Tumor and adjacent nontumor lung specimens were reviewed by a lung pathologist before selection. The library was prepared using 5' RACE. The instrument given in TCRdb is NextSeq 500. In the TCR library protocol, a unique molecular identifier was attached to each TCR cDNA molecule so that PCR and sequencing errors could be corrected. Per the authors' processing: TCR identification, UMI-based error correction and CDR3 extraction were performed with Decombinator tools. Expanded TCRs were defined as those above a frequency of 2 per 1,000, corresponding to the top 1% of the tumor frequency distribution. Expanded tumor TCRs were classed as regional if statistically deemed absent (corrected P<0.05) from at least one tumor region, otherwise ubiquitous. Rényi diversity was computed with the R vegan package after subsampling each repertoire 100 times to 5,000 TCRs. CDR3 similarity networks were built from amino acid triplet string-kernel similarity, with CDR3s being connected when pairwise similarity was above 0.82. Through fastp at Q25 and MiXCR, TCRdb rebuilt clones from the public reads, retaining in-frame beta chains. Rows are unified per CDR3 protein, each entry keeping the most common DNA and genes. The V and J calls come from TCRdb's annotation, not from the publication. The sample table holds roughly 9,600 distinct CDR3 sequences, of which under 8% were seen once. The ten most abundant clones make up 29% of the sample.

CDR1 and CDR2 (PRHDT, FYEKMQ) derive from the germline V gene (reference sequence). The CDR3, cysteine through phenylalanine, is 13 amino acids long. The retained sequence is limited to the CDR3, 39 bases, with the frame set at the first base. Trimming takes 3 bases from V and 3 bases from J, and the germline ends sit 9 bases apart. The source is a male donor with early-stage non-small cell lung cancer. The sample in question was lung tumor tissue, obtained at surgery. The rearranged chain carries TRBV13 and TRBJ2-7, and perhaps TRBD2 as D gene, on 5 matching bases. The CDR3 protein sequence reads: CASSLGSGYEQYF. The DNA sequence is as follows: TGTGCCAGCAGCTTGGGAAGCGGCTACGAGCAGTACTTC.